This TCR beta chain was sequenced for a study of a mutant IDH1 vaccine in newly diagnosed glioma. Across the whole study: Held at week 35, visit V12 was the safety follow-up, and visit V13 followed at week 47.

Germline CDR1 is MNHEY and CDR2 is SVGAGI. V lost 4 bases, J lost 1 base, and 7 bases lay in between. The CDR3 is 13 amino acids. Of note for this clone: Its antigen is as yet unknown.

The data were produced by immunoSEQ multiplex PCR, yet TCRdb's version contains in-frame clones alone and is incomplete. Of 50,000 to 65,000 clones listed, about 61% are singletons. Specified time point: week 47, end of study. Every single dose of the vaccine, 300 ug of mutant IDH1 20-mer peptide, came with topical imiquimod. The genes are TRBV6-5 and TRBJ1-1, with D unclear. The clonotype was recovered from a man in his forties or fifties with glioma. Some clones in this sample may be carry-over from other donors' samples. Sequencing was performed on peripheral blood mononuclear cells (PBMCs), taken from a glioma patient whose treatment included an IDH1 peptide vaccine. Here the CDR3 DNA reads TGTGCCAGCAGTTTTGAACCGAACACTGAAGCTTTCTTT. Translation gives CASSFEPNTEAFF.